The 18 T cell receptor beta chains presented below share a single source sample, sequenced in a study of T cell repertoires in cytomegalovirus infection. TCRdb reprocessed the reads via MiXCR and lists one record per CDR3 protein. The table lists under 150,000 distinct CDR3 sequences, over 30% of them singletons. These TCRs are of unknown antigen specificity. Sample: CD8+ T cells from cultured PBMCs, taken from culture after CMV antigen stimulation. Every receptor here comes from a human donor in good health (CMV status not recorded). Some clones in this sample may be carry-over from other donors' samples.

The rearrangement uses TRBV7-2 and TRBJ2-2; 8 nucleotides agree with TRBD2. The germline V gene has CDR1 SGHTA and CDR2 FQGNSA. The junction had 12 bases not matched to a gene; V was cut back by 0 bases and J by 6 bases. The length of the CDR3 is 18 residues. CDR3 protein: CASSLALGSGVPSGELFF. CDR3 DNA sequence: TGTGCCAGCAGCTTAGCGCTCGGTAGCGGGGTCCCCTCCGGGGAGCTGTTTTTT.

Only a few counts were recorded for this clonotype. V gene TRBV7-2 combines with J gene TRBJ1-2; 12 positions agree with TRBD1. The CDR3 extends over 14 amino acids. Germline-derived CDR1 and CDR2 are SGHTA and FQGNSA. Trimming at V came to 4 bases and at J to 7 bases, leaving 4 bases not matched to a gene. The CDR3 region is CASSSGTGGFGYTF. The DNA for the CDR3 is TGTGCCAGCAGCTCTGGGACAGGGGGCTTTGGCTACACCTTC.

The table lists this clonotype with a few counts. V is TRBV6-2 or TRBV6-3 and J is TRBJ2-2; either TRBD1 or TRBD2 may supply D (5 bases each). With 0 bases removed from V and 1 base from J, the gap between germline ends came to 15 bases. The CDR3 loop spans 18 amino acids. Germline CDR1 reads MNHEY; CDR2 reads SVGEGT. CDR3 DNA: TGTGCCAGCAGTTACTCGGTCTCGGGACGGATGAACACCGGGGAGCTGTTTTTT. Translated: CASSYSVSGRMNTGELFF.

The chain couples TRBV20-1 to TRBJ2-1; 13 bases line up with TRBD2. Germline V gene lookup returns CDR1 DFQATT and CDR2 SNEGSKA (reference sequence). The CDR3 contains 14 residues. The junction had 6 bases not matched to a gene; V was cut back by 3 bases and J by 10 bases. The CDR3 coding sequence is TGCAGTGCTAGCCCGGGACTAGCGGGATTAGAGCAGTTCTTC. Protein product: CSASPGLAGLEQFF.

The rearrangement uses TRBV7-4 and TRBJ1-2, with 7 bases fitting TRBD1. V lost 5 bases and J lost 1; bases outside the gene matches: 10. Germline assignment: CDR1 SGHVT and CDR2 SQSDAQ. There are 16 residues in the CDR3. The CDR3 nucleotides read TGTGCCAGCAGCCCCCCACGGGACAGCTATAACTATGGCTACACCTTC. This sequence encodes CASSPPRDSYNYGYTF.

The chain has TRBV7-4 and TRBJ2-3, with D tentatively TRBD1 (6 bases). This CDR3 is 15 amino acids long. V lost 4 bases and J lost 6, with 17 bases in between. CDR1 is SGHVT and CDR2 is SQSDAQ in the germline V gene. CDR3 region: CASSSRTALGDTQYF. CDR3 in DNA: TGTGCCAGCAGCTCCCGGACAGCTTTAGGGGATACGCAGTATTTT.

This clonotype showed up just a few times. The chain carries TRBV6-5 and TRBJ1-2; D gene ambiguous. The CDR3 sequence is 11 residues long. Germline-derived CDR1 and CDR2 are MNHEY and SVGAGI. The germline V and J ends were trimmed by 8 bases and 4 bases, with 8 bases remaining between them. CDR3 loop: CASGPSYGYTF. The CDR3 DNA reads TGTGCCAGCGGACCCAGCTATGGCTACACCTTC.

This clonotype appeared many times. The V and J genes are TRBV5-8 and TRBJ2-2, with 9 bases fitting TRBD1. Germline CDR1 SGHTS, CDR2 YDEGEE. Losses at the gene ends were 2 bases for V and 3 bases for J; bases not matched to a gene: 5. This CDR3 contains 16 residues. Here the CDR3 DNA reads TGTGCCAGCAGCTTACCGGGACAGGGATACACCGGGGAGCTGTTTTTT. Translating it yields CASSLPGQGYTGELFF. The full variable domain, in which reference TRBV5-8 and TRBJ2-2 provide the parts outside the CDR3, is EAGVTQSPTHLIKTRGQQATLRCSPISGHTSVYWYQQALGLGLQFLLWYDEGEERNRGNFPPRFSGRQFPNYSSELNVNALELEDSALYLCASSLPGQGYTGELFFGEGSRLTVL.

This clonotype was recorded many times. The chain is built from TRBV7-6 and TRBJ2-2; no definite D call. In germline, CDR1 is SGHVS, CDR2 FNYEAQ. The V end lost 1 base, the J end lost 1 base, and 19 bases lay between the germline ends. The CDR3 is made up of 19 amino acids. Here the CDR3 reads CASSLGLGVTTMNTGELFF. For the CDR3, the DNA is TGTGCCAGCAGCTTAGGACTTGGGGTCACGACGATGAACACCGGGGAGCTGTTTTTT.

This sequence joins TRBV4-1 and TRBJ2-7, with 8 bases lining up with TRBD1. After removal of 0 bases from V and 2 bases from J, the junction contained 9 bases not matched to a gene. CDR1 and CDR2 (germline): MGHRA, YSYEKL. The CDR3 runs 17 residues. The CDR3 loop is CASSQERTGKIAYEQYF. The CDR3 DNA reads TGCGCCAGCAGCCAAGAACGGACAGGGAAAATAGCCTACGAGCAGTACTTC.

This clonotype has just a few counts. The CDR3 nucleotides are TGCGCCAGCAGCCCCTCTGTTGGGGCCTACGAGCAGTACTTC. Its translation: CASSPSVGAYEQYF. The V and J genes are TRBV4-1 and TRBJ2-7; D remains ambiguous. Germline CDR1 and CDR2: MGHRA and YSYEKL. V was clipped by 4 bases and J by 2 bases, with 12 bases between them. The CDR3 loop spans 14 amino acids.

The genes are TRBV27 and TRBJ2-5, with TRBD1 matching 8 bases. The germline V gene encodes CDR1 MNHEY and CDR2 SMNVEV (reference sequence). V shed 4 bases, J shed 2 bases, and the junction held 6 bases outside the gene matches. CDR3 length equals 15 residues. This CDR3 reads CASSSPGTGQETQYF. CDR3 bases: TGTGCCAGCAGTTCCCCCGGGACAGGTCAAGAGACCCAGTACTTC.

The rearrangement links TRBV6-6 to TRBJ2-3; the D gene is possibly TRBD2 (6 bases). The germline CDR1 and CDR2 sequences are MNHNY and SVGAGI (reference sequence). The CDR3 is made up of 16 amino acids. The ends were cut back, 6 bases at V and 8 bases at J, with 24 bases in the middle. The DNA of the CDR3 is TGTGCCAGCAGGAGCCCATCGACGAGACTAGTGGGTACGCAGTATTTT. It translates to CASRSPSTRLVGTQYF.

This clonotype turned up a few times. The chain combines TRBV7-9 with TRBJ2-7; no clear D gene. Germline V gene data show CDR1 as SEHNR and CDR2 as FQNEAQ (reference sequence). The V and J ends lost 5 bases and 3 bases respectively, with 8 bases between them. The CDR3 is 12 residues long. This chain's CDR3 is CASSTDNYEQYF. The DNA for the CDR3 is TGTGCCAGCAGCACGGATAACTACGAGCAGTACTTC.

This clonotype was seen only a few times. The chain recombines TRBV2 with TRBJ2-3, with D tentatively TRBD1 (6 bases). The CDR3 is made up of 16 amino acids. Between the trimmed V and J ends, which lost 8 bases and 3 bases, there was a span of 21 bases. The germline CDR1 and CDR2 sequences are SNHLY and FYNNEI. The CDR3 DNA follows: TGTGCCAGCTACTCCCCTACAGGGTCCCTGACAGATACGCAGTATTTT. Encoded protein: CASYSPTGSLTDTQYF.

The V gene is TRBV27, the J gene TRBJ1-5; D is possibly TRBD1 (6 bases). CDR1 MNHEY and CDR2 SMNVEV come from the germline V gene (reference sequence). The CDR3 is 16 amino acids. V shed 2 bases and J shed 2 bases, with 13 bases lying between them. CDR3 in DNA: TGTGCCAGCAGTTTAGTGGGGGCTTCAGGCAATCAGCCCCAGCATTTT. Amino acids: CASSLVGASGNQPQHF.

This rearrangement joins TRBV5-1 to TRBJ2-2, with D uncertain. Trimming shortened V by 6 bases and J by 3 bases, and 6 bases separated the two germline ends. Germline lookup yields CDR1 SGHRS and CDR2 YFSETQ. The CDR3 runs to 12 residues. CDR3 DNA sequence: TGCGCCAGCAATTACGACACCGGGGAGCTGTTTTTT. Protein product: CASNYDTGELFF. Full variable domain (missing parts from reference TRBV5-1 and TRBJ2-2): KAGVTQTPRYLIKTRGQQVTLSCSPISGHRSVSWYQQTPGQGLQFLFEYFSETQRNKGNFPGRFSGRQFSNSRSEMNVSTLELGDSALYLCASNYDTGELFFGEGSRLTVL.

This clonotype was detected a few times. V is TRBV20-1 and J is TRBJ1-2; 7 bases agree with TRBD1. After removal of 0 bases from V and 0 bases from J, the junction contained 16 bases not matched to a gene. The CDR3 has 19 residues. CDR1 is DFQATT and CDR2 is SNEGSKA in the germline V gene (reference sequence). The CDR3 protein is CSARDWDSLGLGANYGYTF. In DNA form, the CDR3 reads TGCAGTGCTAGAGATTGGGACAGCCTAGGCCTTGGCGCTAACTATGGCTACACCTTC.